This is a list of T cell receptor beta chains from one sample in a study of shared clonotypes between healthy human individuals. Produced via immunoSEQ multiplex PCR; TCRdb's table is partial and in-frame only. This table holds 1 million to 1.3 million clones, around 78% found once. Sequenced: memory CD4+ T cells from PBMCs. The receptors come from a man younger than 35 in good health. Some clones in this sample may be carry-over from other donors' samples. Each CDR3 is given with its conserved first and last residue. Each record gives: V gene, clone size, J gene, CDR3 protein. Some rows mark clone size as missing; the rest say once, few, many or name a class of expanded clone.

>TRBV6-5|-|TRBJ2-3
CASSSRGDTQYF
>TRBV28|once|TRBJ2-1
CASSLSGLNEQFF
>TRBV5-4|-|TRBJ2-1
CASSLKRGRSNEQFF
>TRBV11-2|-|TRBJ1-1
CASSFWGNTEAFF
>TRBV5-4|-|TRBJ1-2
CASSLVSGQNYGYTF
>TRBV27|once|TRBJ2-5
CASSPDIGTQYF
>TRBV6-1|-|TRBJ1-5
CASSELTGTTNQPQHF
>TRBV19|-|TRBJ1-2
CASSSKTGPTYNYGYTF
>TRBV29-1|-|TRBJ1-2
CSVEQTAGLHDYGYTF
>TRBV29-1|-|TRBJ2-1
CSVGQAGNEQFF
>TRBV7-2|-|TRBJ2-7
CASRPGTGGWYEQYF
>TRBV28|-|TRBJ2-1
CASEASGGSSYNEQFF
>TRBV7-2|-|TRBJ2-1
CASSLALAGGHNEQFF
>TRBV7-2|-|TRBJ1-3
CASSLGGNSGNTIYF
>TRBV5-1|-|TRBJ2-7
CASSFGGGGREQYF
>TRBV6-6|once|TRBJ1-1
CASSYSGFEAFF
>TRBV2|-|TRBJ2-3
CASSRQGTDTQYF
>TRBV6-6|once|TRBJ1-4
CASSYGRTLNEKLFF